This TCR beta chain was sequenced in a study of blood T cell repertoires in COVID-19. Across the study: PBMCs, B-cell-depleted T cells, or T cells provided the cDNA or gDNA that made up the material.

CDR3 length equals 15 residues. Germline CDR1 reads MGHRA; CDR2 reads YSYEKL. Deletions cut 5 bases from V and 4 bases from J, with 15 bases between. Generated by immunoSEQ multiplex PCR, the TCRdb table keeps only in-frame clones and is missing some. This sample carries about 180,000 clones, about 81% of them seen once, and the ten largest clones take about 12%. The V gene is TRBV4-1, the J gene TRBJ2-1; maybe TRBD2 (6 bases). Sample: peripheral blood. The TCR originated in a woman aged 80 or older with COVID-19, enrolled during active disease. CDR3 region: CASSIVGGSYNEQFF. DNA for the CDR3: TGCGCCAGCAGCATCGTTGGAGGGTCTTACAATGAGCAGTTCTTC.